This T cell receptor beta chain was captured by sequencing in a study of CD8 T cells in Susac syndrome. TEMRA cells were FACS-enriched, while CD8+ and CD4+ T cells were negatively isolated. An amount of RNA that ranged from 0.5 to 1 ug was reverse transcribed with random hexamers. The amplification used immunoSEQ multiplex PCR on TCR beta CDR3; it spanned 54 Vbeta and 13 Jbeta. Via MiXCR, TCRdb re-called the immunoSEQ multiplex PCR reads, giving one row per CDR3 protein. The sample lists about 140,000 distinct CDR3 sequences; about 95% were seen once. This CDR3 is built from 18 residues. The germline V gene encodes CDR1 PRHDT and CDR2 FYEKMQ (reference sequence). Trimming took 5 bases from V and 0 from J, leaving 17 bases between them.

The receptor's source is a human donor with multiple sclerosis. The V call is TRBV13, the J call TRBJ2-6; maybe TRBD1 (5 bases). Input material: CD4+ T cells from PBMCs. CDR3 protein: CASSLSRTKSSGANVLTF. The CDR3 DNA sequence: TGTGCCAGCAGCCTATCCAGGACAAAAAGCTCTGGGGCCAACGTCCTGACTTTC.